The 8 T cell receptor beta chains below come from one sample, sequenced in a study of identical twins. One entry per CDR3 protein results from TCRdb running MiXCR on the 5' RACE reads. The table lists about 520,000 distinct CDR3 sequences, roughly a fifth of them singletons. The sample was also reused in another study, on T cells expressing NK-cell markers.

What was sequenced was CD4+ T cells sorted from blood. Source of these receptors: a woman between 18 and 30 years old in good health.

This chain's CDR3 is CASSQAGTGAYEQYF. The CDR3 DNA is TGCGCCAGCAGCCAAGCGGGGACAGGGGCCTACGAGCAGTACTTC. This chain links TRBV4-3 with TRBJ2-7, with TRBD1 identical over 10 bases. Trimming removed 1 base from V and 2 bases from J; junction bases left unmatched: 2. The CDR3 is 15 amino acids. The germline V gene encodes CDR1 LGHNA and CDR2 YSLEER.

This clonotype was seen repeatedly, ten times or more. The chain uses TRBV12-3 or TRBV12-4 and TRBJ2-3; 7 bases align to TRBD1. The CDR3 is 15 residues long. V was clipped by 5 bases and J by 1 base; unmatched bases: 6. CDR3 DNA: TGTGCCAGCAGTACGGACAGGAGGCGCACAGATACGCAGTATTTT. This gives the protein CASSTDRRRTDTQYF.

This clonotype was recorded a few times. The CDR3 reads CASSQPGTISNQPQHF. CDR3 sequence (DNA): TGTGCCAGCAGCCAACCTGGGACAATTAGCAATCAGCCCCAGCATTTT. The chain joins TRBV16 to TRBJ1-5, with a possible D match to TRBD1 (6 bases). The germline V gene has CDR1 KGHSY and CDR2 FQNENV. The length of the CDR3 is 16 residues. The V end was cut by 2 bases, the J end by 0 bases, with 11 bases between. The entire variable domain, with the rest obtained from reference TRBV16 and TRBJ1-5, is as follows: GEEVAQTPKHLVRGEGQKAKLYCAPIKGHSYVFWYQQVLKNEFKFLISFQNENVFDETGMPKERFSAKCLPNSPCSLEIQATKLEDSAVYFCASSQPGTISNQPQHFGDGTRLSIL.

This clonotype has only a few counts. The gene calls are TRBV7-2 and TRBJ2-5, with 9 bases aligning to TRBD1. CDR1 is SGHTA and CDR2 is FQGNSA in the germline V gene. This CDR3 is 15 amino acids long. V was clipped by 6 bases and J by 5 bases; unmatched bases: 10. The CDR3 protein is CASRYITGTGETQYF. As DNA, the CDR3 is TGTGCCAGCAGATATATAACTGGGACAGGGGAGACCCAGTACTTC.

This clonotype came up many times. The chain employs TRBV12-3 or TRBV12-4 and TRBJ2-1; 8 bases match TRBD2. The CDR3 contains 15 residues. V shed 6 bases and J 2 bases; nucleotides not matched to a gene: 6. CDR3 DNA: TGTGCCAGCAGATCGGACGGGGGGGCCTACAATGAGCAGTTCTTC. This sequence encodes CASRSDGGAYNEQFF.

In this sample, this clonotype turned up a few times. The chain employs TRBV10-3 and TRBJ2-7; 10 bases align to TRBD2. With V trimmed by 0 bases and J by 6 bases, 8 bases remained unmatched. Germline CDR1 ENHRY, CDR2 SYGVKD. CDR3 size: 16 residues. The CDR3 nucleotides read TGTGCCATCAGTGAGTCGCGGAGCGGGAGGGCCGGCGAGCAGTACTTC. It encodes CAISESRSGRAGEQYF.

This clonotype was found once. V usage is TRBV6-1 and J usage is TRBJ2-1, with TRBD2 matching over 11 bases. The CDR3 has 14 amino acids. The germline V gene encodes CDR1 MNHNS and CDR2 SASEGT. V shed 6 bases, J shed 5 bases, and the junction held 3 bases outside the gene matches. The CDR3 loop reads CASSATSGDNEQFF. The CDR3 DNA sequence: TGTGCCAGCAGCGCGACTAGCGGGGACAATGAGCAGTTCTTC.

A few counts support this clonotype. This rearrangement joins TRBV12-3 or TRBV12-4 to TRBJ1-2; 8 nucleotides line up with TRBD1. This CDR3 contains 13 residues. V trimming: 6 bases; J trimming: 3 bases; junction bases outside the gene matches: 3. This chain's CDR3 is CASRYRGDYGYTF. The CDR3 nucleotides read TGTGCCAGCAGGTACAGGGGGGACTATGGCTACACCTTC.